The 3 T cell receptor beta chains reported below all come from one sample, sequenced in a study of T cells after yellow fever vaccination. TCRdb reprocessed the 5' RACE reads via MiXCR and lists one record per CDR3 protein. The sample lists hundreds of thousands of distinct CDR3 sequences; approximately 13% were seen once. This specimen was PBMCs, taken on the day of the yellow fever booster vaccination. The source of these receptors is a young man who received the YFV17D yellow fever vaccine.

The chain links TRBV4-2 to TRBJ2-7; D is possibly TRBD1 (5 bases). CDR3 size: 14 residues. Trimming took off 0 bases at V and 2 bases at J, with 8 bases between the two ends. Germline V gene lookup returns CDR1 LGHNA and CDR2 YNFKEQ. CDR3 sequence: CASSQDRTTYEQYF. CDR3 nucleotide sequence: TGTGCCAGCAGCCAAGATAGGACAACCTACGAGCAGTACTTC.

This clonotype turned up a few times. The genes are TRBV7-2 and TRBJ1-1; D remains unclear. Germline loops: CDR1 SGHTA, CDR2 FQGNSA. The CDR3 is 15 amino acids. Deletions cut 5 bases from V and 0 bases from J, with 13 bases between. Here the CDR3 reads CASSPVPLMNTEAFF. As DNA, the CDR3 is TGTGCCAGCAGCCCTGTCCCACTCATGAACACTGAAGCTTTCTTT. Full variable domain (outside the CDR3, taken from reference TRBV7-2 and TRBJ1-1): GAGVSQSPSNKVTEKGKDVELRCDPISGHTALYWYRQSLGQGLEFLIYFQGNSAPDKSGLPSDRFSAERTGGSVSTLTIQRTQQEDSAVYLCASSPVPLMNTEAFFGQGTRLTVV.

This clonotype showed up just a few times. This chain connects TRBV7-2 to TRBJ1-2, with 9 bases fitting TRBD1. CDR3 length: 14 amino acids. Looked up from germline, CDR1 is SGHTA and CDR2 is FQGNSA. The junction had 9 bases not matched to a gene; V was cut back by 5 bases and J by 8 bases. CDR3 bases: TGTGCCAGCAGCCGCGGGACAGGGCGGGAAGGCTACACCTTC. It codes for CASSRGTGREGYTF. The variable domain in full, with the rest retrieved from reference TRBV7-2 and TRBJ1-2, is GAGVSQSPSNKVTEKGKDVELRCDPISGHTALYWYRQSLGQGLEFLIYFQGNSAPDKSGLPSDRFSAERTGGSVSTLTIQRTQQEDSAVYLCASSRGTGREGYTFGSGTRLTVV.